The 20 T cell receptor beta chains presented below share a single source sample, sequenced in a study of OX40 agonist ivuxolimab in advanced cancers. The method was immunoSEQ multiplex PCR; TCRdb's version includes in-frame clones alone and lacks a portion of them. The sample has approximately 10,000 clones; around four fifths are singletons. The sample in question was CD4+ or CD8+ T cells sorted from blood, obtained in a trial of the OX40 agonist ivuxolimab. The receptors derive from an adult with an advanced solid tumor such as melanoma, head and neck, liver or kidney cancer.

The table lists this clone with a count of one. Written as DNA, the CDR3 is TGTGCCAGCAGCTCCAGGGGCGGGGATGAAGCTTTCTTT. The encoded protein is CASSSRGGDEAFF. V is TRBV7-8 and J is TRBJ1-1, with D perhaps TRBD1 (6 bases). Germline CDR1 and CDR2: SGHVS and FQNEAQ. V dropped 4 bases and J dropped 7 bases, with 13 bases sitting between them. The CDR3 contains 13 residues.

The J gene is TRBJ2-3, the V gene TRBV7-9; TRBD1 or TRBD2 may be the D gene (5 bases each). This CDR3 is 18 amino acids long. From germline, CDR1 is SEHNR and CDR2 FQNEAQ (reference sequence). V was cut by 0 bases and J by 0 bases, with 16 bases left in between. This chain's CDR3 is CASSLARLQGPSTDTQYF. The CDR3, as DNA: TGTGCCAGCAGCTTAGCGAGACTCCAGGGACCTAGCACAGATACGCAGTATTTT.

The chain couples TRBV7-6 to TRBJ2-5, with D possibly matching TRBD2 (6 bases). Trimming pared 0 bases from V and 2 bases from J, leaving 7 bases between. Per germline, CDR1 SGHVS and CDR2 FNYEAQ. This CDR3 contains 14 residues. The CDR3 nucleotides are TGTGCCAGCAGCTTAGCCGGGGGTCAAGAGACCCAGTACTTC. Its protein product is CASSLAGGQETQYF.

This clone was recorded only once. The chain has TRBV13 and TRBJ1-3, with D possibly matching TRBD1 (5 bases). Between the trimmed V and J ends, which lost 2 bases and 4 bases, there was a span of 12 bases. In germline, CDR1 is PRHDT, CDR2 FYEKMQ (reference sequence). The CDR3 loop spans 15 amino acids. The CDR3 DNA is TGTGCCAGCAGCTTACGGGACTCAGTCGGAAACACCATATATTTT. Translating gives CASSLRDSVGNTIYF.

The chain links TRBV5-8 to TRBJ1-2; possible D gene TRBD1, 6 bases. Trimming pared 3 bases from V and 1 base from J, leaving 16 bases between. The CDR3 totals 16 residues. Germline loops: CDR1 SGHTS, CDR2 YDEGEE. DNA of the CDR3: TGTGCCAGCAGCTCGAAAGCAACAGGGAGTAACTATGGCTACACCTTC. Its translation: CASSSKATGSNYGYTF.

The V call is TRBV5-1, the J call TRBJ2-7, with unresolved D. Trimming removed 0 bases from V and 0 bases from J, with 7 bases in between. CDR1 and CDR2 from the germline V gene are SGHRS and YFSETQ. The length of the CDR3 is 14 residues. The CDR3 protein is CASSLGGSSYEQYF. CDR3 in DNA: TGCGCCAGCAGCTTGGGGGGTAGCTCCTACGAGCAGTACTTC.

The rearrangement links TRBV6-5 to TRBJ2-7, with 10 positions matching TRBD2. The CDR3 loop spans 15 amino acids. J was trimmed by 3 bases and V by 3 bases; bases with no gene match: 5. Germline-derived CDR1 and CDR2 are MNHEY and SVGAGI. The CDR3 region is CASSYRSSGGYEQYF. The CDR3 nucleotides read TGTGCCAGCAGTTATAGGTCTAGCGGGGGCTACGAGCAGTACTTC.

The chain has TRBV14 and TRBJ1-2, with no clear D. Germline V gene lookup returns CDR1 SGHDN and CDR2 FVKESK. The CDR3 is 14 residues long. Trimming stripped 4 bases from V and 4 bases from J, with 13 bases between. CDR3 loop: CASSRDLSFYGYTF. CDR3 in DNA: TGTGCCAGCAGCCGAGACCTTTCGTTCTATGGCTACACCTTC.

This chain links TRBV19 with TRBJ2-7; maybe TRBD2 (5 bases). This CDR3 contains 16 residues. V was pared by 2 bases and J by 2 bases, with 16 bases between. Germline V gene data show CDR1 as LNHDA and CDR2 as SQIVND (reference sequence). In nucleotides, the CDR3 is TGTGCCAGTAGTATAAATGGGCAGTGGAGGCCCTACGAGCAGTACTTC. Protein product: CASSINGQWRPYEQYF.

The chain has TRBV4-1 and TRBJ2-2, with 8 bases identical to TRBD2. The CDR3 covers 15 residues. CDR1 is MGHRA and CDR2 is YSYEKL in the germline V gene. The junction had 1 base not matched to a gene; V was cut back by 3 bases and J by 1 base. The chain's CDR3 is CASSQGTRNTGELFF. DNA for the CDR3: TGCGCCAGCAGCCAGGGGACTAGGAACACCGGGGAGCTGTTTTTT.

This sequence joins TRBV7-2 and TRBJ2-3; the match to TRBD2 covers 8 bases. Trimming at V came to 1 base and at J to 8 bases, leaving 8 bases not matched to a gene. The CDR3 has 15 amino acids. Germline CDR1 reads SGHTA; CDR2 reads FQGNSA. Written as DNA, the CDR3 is TGTGCCAGCAGCTTAGATACCCGGGGGGGCGGTACGCAGTATTTT. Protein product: CASSLDTRGGGTQYF.

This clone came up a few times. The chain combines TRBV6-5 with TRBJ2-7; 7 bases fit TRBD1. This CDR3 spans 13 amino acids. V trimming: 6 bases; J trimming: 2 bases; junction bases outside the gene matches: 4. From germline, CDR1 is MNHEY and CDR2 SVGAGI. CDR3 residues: CASSLGQTYEQYF. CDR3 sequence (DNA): TGTGCCAGCAGCCTGGGACAGACCTACGAGCAGTACTTC.

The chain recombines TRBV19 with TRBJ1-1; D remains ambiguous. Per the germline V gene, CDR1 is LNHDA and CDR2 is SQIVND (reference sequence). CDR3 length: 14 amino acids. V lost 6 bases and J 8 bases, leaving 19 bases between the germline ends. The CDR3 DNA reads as TGTGCCAGTAGCGCAACGGGTCCTAGCTTCGAAGCTTTCTTT. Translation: CASSATGPSFEAFF. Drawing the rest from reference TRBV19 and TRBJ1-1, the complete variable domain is DGGITQSPKYLFRKEGQNVTLSCEQNLNHDAMYWYRQDPGQGLRLIYYSQIVNDFQKGDIAEGYSVSREKKESFPLTVTSAQKNPTAFYLCASSATGPSFEAFFGQGTRLTVV.

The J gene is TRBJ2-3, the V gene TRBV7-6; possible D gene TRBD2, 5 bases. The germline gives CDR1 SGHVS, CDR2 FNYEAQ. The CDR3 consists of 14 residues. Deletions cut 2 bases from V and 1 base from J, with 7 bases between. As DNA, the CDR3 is TGTGCCAGCAGCTTACTGGGAGGCACAGATACGCAGTATTTT. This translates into CASSLLGGTDTQYF.

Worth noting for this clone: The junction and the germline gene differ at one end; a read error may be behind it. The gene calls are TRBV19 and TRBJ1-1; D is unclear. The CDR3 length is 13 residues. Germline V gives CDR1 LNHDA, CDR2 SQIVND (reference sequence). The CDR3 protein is CASSVELDTEAFF. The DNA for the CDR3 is TGTGCCAGTAGTGTAGAGTTAGACACTGAAGCTTTCTTT.

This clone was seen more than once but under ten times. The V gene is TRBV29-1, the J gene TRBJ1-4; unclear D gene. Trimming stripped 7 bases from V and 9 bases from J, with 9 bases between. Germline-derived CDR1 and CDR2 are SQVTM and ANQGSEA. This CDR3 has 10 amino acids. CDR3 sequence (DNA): TGCAGCGCTGTGGGTCAAAAACTGTTTTTT. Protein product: CSAVGQKLFF.

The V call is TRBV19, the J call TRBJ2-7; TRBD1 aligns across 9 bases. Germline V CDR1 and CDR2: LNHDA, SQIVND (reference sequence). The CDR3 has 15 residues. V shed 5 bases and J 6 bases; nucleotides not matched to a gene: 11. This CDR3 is CASSATIQGAGEQYF. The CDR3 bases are TGTGCCAGTAGTGCTACGATACAGGGGGCGGGCGAGCAGTACTTC.

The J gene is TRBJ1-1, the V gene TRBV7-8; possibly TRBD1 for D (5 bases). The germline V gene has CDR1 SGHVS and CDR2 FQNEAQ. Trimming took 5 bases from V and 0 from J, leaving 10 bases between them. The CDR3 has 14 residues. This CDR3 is CASSPPGLNTEAFF. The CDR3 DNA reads TGTGCCAGCAGCCCCCCGGGACTGAACACTGAAGCTTTCTTT.

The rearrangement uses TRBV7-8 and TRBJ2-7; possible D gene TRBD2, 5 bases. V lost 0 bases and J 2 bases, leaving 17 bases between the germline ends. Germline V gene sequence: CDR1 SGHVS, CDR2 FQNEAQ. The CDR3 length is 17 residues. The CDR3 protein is CASSLAGVGQIPYEQYF. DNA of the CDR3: TGTGCCAGCAGCTTAGCGGGAGTTGGGCAGATACCCTACGAGCAGTACTTC.

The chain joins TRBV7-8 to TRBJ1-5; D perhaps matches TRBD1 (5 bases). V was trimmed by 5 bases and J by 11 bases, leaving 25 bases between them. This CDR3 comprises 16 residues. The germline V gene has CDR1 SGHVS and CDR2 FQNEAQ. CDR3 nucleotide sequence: TGTGCCAGCAGCCGAGACACCAGACGGGGGTACGGGGCCCAGCATTTT. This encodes CASSRDTRRGYGAQHF.